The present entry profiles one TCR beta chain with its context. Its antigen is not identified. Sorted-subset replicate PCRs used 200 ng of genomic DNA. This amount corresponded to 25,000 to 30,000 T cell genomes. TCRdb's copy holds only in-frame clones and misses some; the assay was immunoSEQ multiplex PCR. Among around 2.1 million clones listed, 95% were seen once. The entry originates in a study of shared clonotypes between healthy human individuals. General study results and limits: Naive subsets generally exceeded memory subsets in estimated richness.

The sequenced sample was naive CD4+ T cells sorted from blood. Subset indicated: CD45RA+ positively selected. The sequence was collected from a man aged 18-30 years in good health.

CDR3 sequence: CASSFGRGLDYEQYF. CDR3 DNA sequence: TGTGCCAGCAGTTTTGGGCGGGGGTTGGACTACGAGCAGTACTTC. V gene TRBV27 combines with J gene TRBJ2-7, with 7 bases matching TRBD2. The CDR3 extends over 15 amino acids. Looked up from germline, CDR1 is MNHEY and CDR2 is SMNVEV (reference sequence). V lost 3 bases to trimming and J lost 3 bases; unmatched junction nucleotides: 8.